One and the same sample provided the 24 T cell receptor beta chains below, sequenced in a study of patients and donors after allogeneic stem cell transplantation. One entry per CDR3 protein results from TCRdb running MiXCR on the RT-PCR reads. The data contain 920,000 or so distinct CDR3 sequences, roughly 17% of them singletons. Sequencing input: blood, either unsorted or a sorted T cell fraction (not recorded which). The receptors derive from a human donor who was either an allogeneic HSCT recipient or a stem cell or donor lymphocyte infusion donor (not recorded which). It is not recorded whose cells these are; they may come from a transplant donor.

V usage is TRBV25-1 and J usage is TRBJ2-1; 9 bases agree with TRBD1. Per germline, CDR1 MGHDK and CDR2 SYGVNS. CDR3 length equals 13 residues. After removal of 10 bases from V and 1 base from J, the junction contained 2 bases not matched to a gene. CDR3 sequence reads: CATDRGSYNEQFF. For the CDR3, the DNA is TGTGCCACGGACAGGGGTTCCTACAATGAGCAGTTCTTC.

V usage is TRBV4-1 and J usage is TRBJ1-4; D is possibly TRBD1 (5 bases). CDR3 size: 16 residues. The V end lost 4 bases, the J end lost 0 bases, and 12 bases lay between the germline ends. Germline CDR1 MGHRA, CDR2 YSYEKL. CDR3 coding DNA: TGCGCCAGCAGCCTCCGGGACCCCACAACTAATGAAAAACTGTTTTTT. Translating it yields CASSLRDPTTNEKLFF.

This clonotype was detected once. CDR3 nucleotides: TGCGCCAGCAGCTTGGATGAGGGTCGGGACGAGCAGTACTTC. This encodes CASSLDEGRDEQYF. The gene calls are TRBV5-1 and TRBJ2-7; maybe TRBD2 (5 bases). CDR1 is SGHRS, CDR2 YFSETQ, per germline. This CDR3 is built from 14 residues. The V and J ends lost 0 bases and 5 bases respectively, with 12 bases between them.

The chain joins TRBV9 to TRBJ1-2; the D gene is possibly TRBD1 (6 bases). Trimming removed 0 bases from V and 8 bases from J, with 20 bases in between. Germline lookup yields CDR1 SGDLS and CDR2 YYNGEE. The CDR3 totals 16 residues. CDR3 sequence (DNA): TGTGCCAGCAGCGTAGCCCTTCAGGGGAGCATCACGGGCTACACCTTC. Translating gives CASSVALQGSITGYTF.

This clonotype was recorded at least ten times. The chain is built from TRBV12-3 or TRBV12-4 and TRBJ2-3, with TRBD2 identical over 9 bases. The V and J ends lost 7 bases and 6 bases, in that order; junction bases with no gene match: 14. CDR3 length: 16 amino acids. CDR3 region: CASTSRRGGLGDTQYF. DNA for the CDR3: TGTGCCAGCACCTCTAGGCGGGGGGGCCTGGGGGATACGCAGTATTTT.

The chain recombines TRBV20-1 with TRBJ2-7, with 8 bases matching TRBD2. The length of the CDR3 is 14 residues. The V gene end was trimmed by 3 bases and the J gene end by 2 bases; junction bases not matched to a gene: 6. The germline CDR1 and CDR2 sequences are DFQATT and SNEGSKA (reference sequence). CDR3 residues: CSASVGTRPYEQYF. CDR3 nucleotide sequence: TGCAGTGCTAGCGTCGGGACTAGACCCTACGAGCAGTACTTC.

This rearrangement joins TRBV20-1 to TRBJ2-3; D is ambiguous. CDR1 and CDR2 from the germline V gene are DFQATT and SNEGSKA (reference sequence). Trimming left V 0 bases short and J 1 base short, with 11 bases between. The CDR3 has 15 amino acids. This CDR3 is CSARDQGDGTDTQYF. The CDR3 coding sequence is TGCAGTGCTAGAGACCAAGGTGACGGCACAGATACGCAGTATTTT.

V and J are TRBV7-3 and TRBJ2-1; no reliable D call. CDR1 and CDR2 (germline): SGHTA, FQGTGA. The CDR3 loop spans 14 amino acids. V lost 3 bases to trimming and J lost 4 bases, with 10 bases between them. The CDR3 region has the DNA TGTGCCAGCAGCTTGGCTAGTATGTACAATGAGCAGTTCTTC. Translating it yields CASSLASMYNEQFF.

This clonotype has only a few counts. The chain is built from TRBV4-2 and TRBJ2-7; no definite D call. The germline gives CDR1 LGHNA, CDR2 YNFKEQ. The CDR3 consists of 16 residues. Trimming stripped 0 bases from V and 2 bases from J, with 14 bases between. CDR3 loop: CASSQDRAAGTYEQYF. The CDR3 bases are TGTGCCAGCAGCCAAGATCGGGCGGCTGGAACCTACGAGCAGTACTTC.

This clonotype came up many times. V gene TRBV29-1 combines with J gene TRBJ2-3; 9 bases fit TRBD2. V was pared by 3 bases and J by 0 bases, with 1 base of the junction left unmatched. Germline CDR1 and CDR2: SQVTM and ANQGSEA. CDR3 size: 14 residues. Written as DNA, the CDR3 is TGCAGCGTTGACGGACTAGCGAGCACAGATACGCAGTATTTT. Translated, it gives CSVDGLASTDTQYF.

The chain has TRBV6-1 and TRBJ1-3; D gene unclear. The CDR3 runs 14 residues. V lost 7 bases and J lost 0, with 10 bases in between. Germline loops: CDR1 MNHNS, CDR2 SASEGT. CDR3 in amino acids: CASKLRTSGNTIYF. CDR3 DNA: TGTGCCAGCAAACTACGTACCTCTGGAAACACCATATATTTT.

The chain carries TRBV12-3 or TRBV12-4 and TRBJ2-7; D is unresolved. The V and J ends lost 0 bases and 1 base respectively, with 16 bases between them. CDR3 size: 17 residues. The CDR3 sequence: CASSLALRIGKSYEQYF. CDR3 nucleotide sequence: TGTGCCAGCAGTTTAGCGCTAAGGATCGGAAAGTCCTACGAGCAGTACTTC.

This clonotype has more than one count but fewer than ten. The gene calls are TRBV28 and TRBJ1-5, with 8 bases matching TRBD1. V dropped 6 bases and J dropped 2; count of bases not matched to a gene: 6. This CDR3 has 15 residues. Germline V gene lookup returns CDR1 MDHEN and CDR2 SYDVKM. This chain's CDR3 is CASRGQGAGNQPQHF. CDR3 sequence (DNA): TGTGCCAGCAGAGGGCAGGGGGCAGGCAATCAGCCCCAGCATTTT.

This clonotype came up a few times. This chain connects TRBV25-1 to TRBJ1-1, with D unclear. Per the germline V gene, CDR1 is MGHDK and CDR2 is SYGVNS. V lost 2 bases and J 4 bases, leaving 14 bases between the germline ends. This CDR3 comprises 15 residues. The CDR3 protein is CASSEPPGGGTEAFF. The CDR3 DNA reads as TGTGCCAGCAGTGAACCTCCGGGCGGCGGCACTGAAGCTTTCTTT. The complete variable domain, with remaining parts taken from reference TRBV25-1 and TRBJ1-1, reads EADIYQTPRYLVIGTGKKITLECSQTMGHDKMYWYQQDPGMELHLIHYSYGVNSTEKGDLSSESTVSRIRTEHFPLTLESARPSHTSQYLCASSEPPGGGTEAFFGQGTRLTVV.

This sequence joins TRBV3-1 and TRBJ2-2; TRBD1 matches 9 bases. CDR1 is LGHDT and CDR2 is YNNKEL in the germline V gene (reference sequence). The CDR3 consists of 18 residues. V gave up 4 bases and J gave up 7 bases; unmatched junction bases: 16. Here the CDR3 reads CASSPGQGNRRRVGELFF. CDR3 sequence (DNA): TGTGCCAGCAGCCCCGGACAGGGGAATCGTCGGAGGGTCGGGGAGCTGTTTTTT.

This clonotype has a handful of counts. The J gene is TRBJ1-2, the V gene TRBV4-3, with D perhaps matching TRBD1 (5 bases). V shed 1 base and J shed 0 bases, with 9 bases lying between them. This CDR3 is built from 15 residues. Germline CDR1 LGHNA, CDR2 YSLEER. CDR3 region: CASSQGQQTNYGYTF. DNA of the CDR3: TGCGCCAGCAGCCAAGGACAGCAAACTAACTATGGCTACACCTTC.

This clonotype was seen only a few times. J is TRBJ2-4 and V is TRBV6-1; TRBD1 agrees at 7 bases. In germline, CDR1 is MNHNS, CDR2 SASEGT. The CDR3 runs to 15 residues. V lost 5 bases and J lost 6; bases outside the gene matches: 10. The CDR3 here is CASSKRTGLPNIQYF. The DNA of the CDR3 is TGTGCCAGCAGTAAACGGACAGGATTACCAAACATTCAGTACTTC.

This clonotype was detected only a few times. This chain uses TRBV7-8 with TRBJ1-1, with D hard to call. The CDR3 runs to 15 residues. V shed 6 bases and J shed 1 base, with 15 bases lying between them. The V gene's germline CDR1 is SGHVS and CDR2 FQNEAQ. In nucleotides, the CDR3 is TGTGCCAGCAGTAAACATCTGGCAGCGAACACTGAAGCTTTCTTT. This translates into CASSKHLAANTEAFF.

This clonotype was counted between two and nine times. V is TRBV27 and J is TRBJ2-3, with D uncertain. V was pared by 5 bases and J by 1 base, with 16 bases between. The length of the CDR3 is 16 residues. CDR1 MNHEY and CDR2 SMNVEV come from the germline V gene (reference sequence). DNA of the CDR3: TGTGCCAGCAGTCCATACCCTTGGTGGGGCACAGATACGCAGTATTTT. Translating gives CASSPYPWWGTDTQYF.

The rearrangement joins TRBV18 to TRBJ1-5; D is uncertain. CDR3 length: 12 amino acids. Trimming shortened V by 2 bases and J by 7 bases, and 6 bases separated the two germline ends. Per the germline V gene, CDR1 is KGHSH and CDR2 is LQKENI. The CDR3: CASSPGLQPQHF. CDR3 coding DNA: TGTGCCAGCTCACCAGGTCTACAGCCCCAGCATTTT.

The V call is TRBV7-8, the J call TRBJ1-5; D gene ambiguous. Trimming cost V 5 bases and J 0 bases, with 20 bases left between them. The germline CDR1 and CDR2 sequences are SGHVS and FQNEAQ. This CDR3 comprises 18 residues. In nucleotides, the CDR3 is TGTGCCAGCAGCCCTCTCCGGCTAGTCCTTTCTAGCAATCAGCCCCAGCATTTT. Translating it yields CASSPLRLVLSSNQPQHF. Full variable domain (rest looked up from reference TRBV7-8 and TRBJ1-5): GAGVSQSPRYKVAKRGQDVALRCDPISGHVSLFWYQQALGQGPEFLTYFQNEAQLDKSGLPSDRFFAERPEGSVSTLKIQRTQQEDSAVYLCASSPLRLVLSSNQPQHFGDGTRLSIL.

This clonotype was detected only once. The chain recombines TRBV15 with TRBJ2-3; D not certain. The V end lost 0 bases, the J end lost 2 bases, and 12 bases lay between the germline ends. Germline V lookup: CDR1 LNHNV, CDR2 YYDKDF (reference sequence). The CDR3 sequence is 16 residues long. CDR3 bases: TGTGCCACCAGCAGAGATCAGTGGGGAATCACAGATACGCAGTATTTT. Its protein is CATSRDQWGITDTQYF.

This clonotype was counted between two and nine times. The chain couples TRBV4-1 to TRBJ2-1; TRBD2 matches 11 bases. V lost 0 bases to trimming and J lost 10 bases; unmatched junction nucleotides: 8. Germline CDR1 is MGHRA and CDR2 is YSYEKL. The length of the CDR3 is 16 residues. CDR3 DNA sequence: TGCGCCAGCAGCCAAGACGGTAGCGGGGGGGTTCTAGAGCAGTTCTTC. Amino acid sequence: CASSQDGSGGVLEQFF.

The chain recombines TRBV15 with TRBJ2-1, with 7 bases that match TRBD2. J lost 6 bases, V lost 5 bases, and 4 bases had no gene match. The CDR3 contains 13 residues. Germline V gene sequence: CDR1 LNHNV, CDR2 YYDKDF (reference sequence). This CDR3 reads CATSGDYFNEQFF. The CDR3 DNA reads TGTGCCACCAGCGGGGACTATTTCAATGAGCAGTTCTTC.